This is a list of T cell receptor beta chains from one sample in a study of T-cell reconstitution after alpha-beta-depleted transplantation in children. TCRdb called the PCR reads again in MiXCR, with one record for every CDR3 protein. The sample lists more than 550,000 distinct CDR3 sequences; about 10% were seen once. The specimen comprised PBMCs from the stem cell graft donor, sampled from the stem cell graft. The receptor set was obtained from a human donor who donated a stem cell graft to a child with acute myeloid leukemia. The CDR3 runs from the conserved cysteine through the conserved F or W. D genes are given only for firm matches. Only some rows state a clone size, as once, few, many or a class for expanded clones.

J gene,clone size,V gene,D gene,CDR3 DNA,CDR3 protein
TRBJ2-1,few,TRBV7-2,TRBD2,TGTGCCAGCAGCTGGAAGGGACTAGCGGCGATCGGTGAGCAGTTCTTC,CASSWKGLAAIGEQFF
TRBJ1-2,few,TRBV7-2,TRBD1,TGTGCCAGCAGCATCAGGGGGGGGGAAGATGGCTACACCTTC,CASSIRGGEDGYTF
TRBJ1-2,.,TRBV30,TRBD1,TGTGCCTGGACCCCTGCGGGGACAGGGGGTTCCTATGGCTACACCTTC,CAWTPAGTGGSYGYTF
TRBJ1-6,.,TRBV27,.,TGTGCCACCCACCGGGGCGTCGAGTCTTCACCCCTCCACTTT,CATHRGVESSPLHF
TRBJ2-1,many,TRBV7-9,TRBD1,TGTGCCAGCAGCCAACAGGGGAGCTCCTACAATGAGCAGTTCTTC,CASSQQGSSYNEQFF
TRBJ2-2,.,TRBV29-1,.,TGCAGCGTTGTTTCCGGGGAGCTGTTTTTT,CSVVSGELFF
TRBJ2-5,.,TRBV7-2,.,TGTGCCAGCAGCCTAGAAGGACAGCTACAAGAGACCCAGTACTTC,CASSLEGQLQETQYF
TRBJ2-5,few,TRBV5-1,TRBD1,TGCGCCAGCAGCTTCACGGGACAGCAAGAGACCCAGTACTTC,CASSFTGQQETQYF
TRBJ1-4,.,TRBV9,.,TGTGCCAGCAATCCGGGGGCAGGAGAAAAACTGTTTTTT,CASNPGAGEKLFF
TRBJ2-1,few,TRBV19,TRBD2,TGTGCCAGTAGTAAAGGAGCGGGAGAGTTCTATGAGCAGTTCTTC,CASSKGAGEFYEQFF
TRBJ2-3,.,TRBV18,.,TGTGCCAGCTCACCCGCCAAAGGTCGCCACTTGGATACGCAGTATTTT,CASSPAKGRHLDTQYF
TRBJ2-7,many,TRBV6-2/TRBV6-3,.,TGTGCCAGCAGTTACAATCGGGGCTACGAGCAGTACTTC,CASSYNRGYEQYF
TRBJ2-1,.,TRBV3-1,.,TGTGCCAGCAGCCAAGTCAAAGGGGGGGAGTTCTTC,CASSQVKGGEFF
TRBJ2-7,few,TRBV5-1,TRBD2,TGCGCCAGCAGCTTGGCCGGGACTAGAGGCTCCGAGCAGTACTTC,CASSLAGTRGSEQYF